The table lists the clone carrying this T cell receptor beta chain with a few counts. The data derive from a study of T-cell reconstitution after alpha-beta-depleted transplantation in children. As it was prepared, the TCRbeta library received unique molecular identifiers. One entry per CDR3 protein results from TCRdb running MiXCR on the PCR reads. The data hold some 220,000 distinct CDR3 sequences, with roughly 9% observed a single time. The V segment lost 3 bases and the J segment 4 bases; nucleotides outside the gene matches: 18. The CDR3 covers 18 residues. Germline CDR1 and CDR2: SGDLS and YYNGEE.

This sequence was found in a human donor who donated a stem cell graft to a child with acute lymphoblastic leukemia. The sequenced sample was PBMCs from the stem cell graft donor, obtained from the stem cell graft. The gene calls are TRBV9 and TRBJ1-2, with 7 nucleotides matching TRBD1. The CDR3 nucleotides read TGTGCCAGCAGCGGGTCGGGAGGGGACAGCCCAAACCTCTATGGCTACACCTTC. Translation gives CASSGSGGDSPNLYGYTF.